This TCR beta chain came from a study of cytomegalovirus exposure and HLA in healthy donors (dated by TCRdb to the late 2010s). Looking at the study overall: According to an earlier analysis of around 600 of the donors, about 190 million T cells yielded 90 million to 140 million unique TCR beta sequences and approximately 300 Gb of sequence data. Roughly 300 gigabases of sequencing data and 70 million to 95 million unique TCR sequences made up an early release that covered approximately 620 HLA-typed donors. Among the roughly 400 genotyped donors, around 81% belonged to the genetic ancestry cluster associated with self-reported Caucasian donors. The study aimed to test whether cataloging public T cell receptors could reveal signatures of past pathogen exposure. The study profiled the T cell repertoires of 550 to 700 subjects by immunosequencing and related them to cytomegalovirus serostatus. A separate validation cohort of more than 100 different subjects was used in addition to the approximately 670-subject first cohort. To predict cytomegalovirus infection status, the study combined high-throughput TCR immunosequencing, statistical association of individual TCRs with disease status, and machine learning. A later analysis re-analyzed previously published TCR beta repertoires from several hundred donors and added high-resolution HLA genotyping to study TCR occurrence patterns. Rather than drawing on any new phenotypic data, the later analysis identified candidate immune exposures from TCR beta sequences and the way those sequences occurred across donors. An earlier analysis of some 500 of the donors used high-throughput TCR beta sequencing to judge whether each TCR beta V gene segment behaved as functional or pseudogenic. Donor age, sex, ethnicity and CMV serostatus were collected together with the repertoire data. A later genetic analysis used genome-wide SNP genotypes for about three fifths of the roughly 700 donors, treating that subset as a discovery cohort. Every repertoire in the discovery cohort had been generated on one and the same sequencing platform. HLA typing included class I and class II loci at four-digit resolution. The number of typed donors differed by locus: roughly 620-640 for A, B, C, DRB1 and DQB1; 500 to 550 for DQA1; 606 for DPA1; and 400 to 480 for DPB1. Because of strong linkage in the cohort, roughly five DR-DQ haplotypes were treated as single units for association and clustering. On average, roughly 240,000 unique TCR beta nucleotide sequences were sequenced per donor among several hundred genotyped donors of the cohort, with roughly 18% of those sequences being non-productive. Broader findings and caveats from the paper: The classifier was reported to diagnose cytomegalovirus status with high specificity and sensitivity in both the original and validation cohorts. Because HLA typing was missing for some donors at each locus, association tests included only the typed subset. In a later analysis, most CMV-associated TCR beta chains were found to appear HLA-restricted, with HLA associations seemingly driven largely by CMV exposure. A later analysis found that HLA-associated TCR beta chains were more clonally expanded and had lower generation probabilities than equally common non-associated chains. In a later analysis, several top co-occurrence clusters were reported to appear linked to parvovirus B19, influenza, CMV and Epstein-Barr virus. It was suggested by the authors that the approach could potentially be generalized to other disease states and immunological phenotypes. The study listed over 150 TCR beta chains as associated with cytomegalovirus. Broadly in line with IMGT annotations, most TCR beta V segments showed up in productive rearrangements about 87% or about 30% of the time in an earlier analysis of some 590 of the donors. Three of the identified cytomegalovirus-associated TCR beta chains were confirmed in vitro to be specific for cytomegalovirus antigens. Specific HLA alleles were associated with 15,000 to 20,000 TCR beta sequences at a false discovery rate of 0.05 in a later analysis. The earlier analysis of 450 to 700 of the donors excluded roughly 16 rarely observed V segments, including chromosome 9 orphons, because counts were too low. Because the 87-base-pair reads could not distinguish some IMGT-functional V segments, including TRBV6-2 and TRBV6-3, those segments were excluded. In a later genetic analysis, a missense DCLRE1C variant was associated with V-gene and J-gene trimming of TCR beta chains, and the association was replicated in an independent cohort. In this cohort, only TCR beta chains were sequenced, and detectable features were limited by the absence of alpha or paired-chain data. Strong co-occurrence of HLA alleles, especially DR and DQ, made assigning TCR associations to individual alleles difficult. A cluster of highly shared sequence variants was judged likely to represent a technical artifact of the sequencing pipeline. The presence/absence analyses assumed that sequencing depth was roughly uniform across donors, and that assumption may not be true. Immune exposure information for the cohort was limited to CMV serostatus. A later genetic analysis reported fewer N-insertions in productive TCRs among donors in an Asian-associated ancestry cluster than the roughly 620-donor mean. A further reported finding was that TCR beta sequences accurately predicted the HLA-A and HLA-B alleles for most subjects in the first cohort. A later analysis found that TCR association rates varied across HLA loci, with DRB1 alleles showing the most associated TCRs and HLA-C alleles the fewest. Correlated functional status among segregating V segments might be attributable to linkage disequilibrium, but an unknown experimental factor could not be ruled out. While some public TCRs were present in many individuals, most TCR sequences turned up only very rarely across donors.

Preparation of the library involved the immunoSEQ multiplex PCR assay. A mixture of 60 forward primers for TCR Vbeta segments and 13 reverse primers for TCR Jbeta segments was used in the multiplex PCR. A multiplex PCR assay on genomic DNA amplified the CDR3 region of rearranged TCR beta genes. Amplified TCR beta libraries were sequenced as 87-base-pair reads on the Illumina HiSeq System. As for the original processing: Across the 670 or so repertoires, a later analysis counted tens of millions of unique TCR beta chains, some 11 million of which were shared by at least two donors. A nearest-neighbor algorithm error-corrected the raw reads and collapsed the reads into unique sequences, merging closely related sequences to remove PCR and sequencing errors. Alignment of CDR3 sequences to IMGT reference sequences was used to assign V, D and J gene segments. For a sequence to be retained, a match of at least six nucleotides to both a V gene segment and a J gene segment was required. Rearrangements were called productive when the CDR3 lacked stop codons and stayed in frame with V and J; all others were non-productive. CDR3 was defined according to IMGT convention as the region running from the second conserved V-encoded cysteine to the conserved J-encoded phenylalanine. In an earlier analysis of 500 to 650 of the donors, sequences lacking an unambiguous match to a single V gene segment were excluded. In an earlier analysis of about 590 of the donors, a V segment was called functional when productive rearrangements were above 56.7%, and segregating when the standard deviation between donors exceeded 5%. A statistical classification framework was built for diagnosing cytomegalovirus status from the catalog of TCR beta chain sequences. In a later analysis, TCR nucleotide sequences were compared against IMGT/GENE-DB human TR gene sequences so that V and J genes could be assigned. A later analysis assigned CDR3 sequences and most-parsimonious VDJ recombination scenarios with the TCRdist pipeline. In a later analysis, each TCR beta chain was defined by its CDR3 amino acid sequence together with its V-gene family, and reads lacking a unique V-gene family were excluded. As a way to deal with suspected cross-contamination and a sequencing artifact, a later analysis dropped approximately 590 nucleotide sequences that were highly shared and had low generation probability. In a later analysis, a clonal expansion index for each public chain was calculated from normalized within-repertoire ranks of inferred template counts. A later analysis computed generation probabilities with a VDJ recombination model fitted to out-of-frame rearrangements, and checked the results against IGoR. In a later analysis, hypergeometric tests were used to score TCR-TCR, TCR-HLA and TCR-CMV co-occurrence, with a repertoire-size bias correction applied to TCR pairs. False discovery rates were estimated in a later analysis by permuting HLA or CMV assignments 20 times. In a later analysis, co-occurring TCRs were grouped using DBSCAN, and TCRdist sequence similarity was added for clustering within HLA-allele-positive subsets. Repertoires with fewer than 30,000 or more than 120,000 public chains, plus five repertoires with anomalous nucleotide sharing, were excluded from co-occurrence clustering. TCRdb re-hosts the immuneACCESS table, in-frame sequences only. Its copies lack some clones; in the studies checked, an unresolved V gene accounts for under half of them, and the cause for the rest is not known. That table supplies the V and J calls and clone size; D and trimming were determined from the DNA. This sample comprises over 150,000 clones, 75% to 90% of them detected only once. The ten most abundant clones make up 1% to 1.5% of the sample.

In total, roughly 710 healthy bone marrow donors made up the cohort. Cohort members were all nominally healthy when sampled, although unrecorded immune exposures were likely present. The donor tested CMV seronegative and was one of the 352 seronegative cohort members. A peripheral blood sample was collected from each donor, and TCR beta sequencing was performed on peripheral blood mononuclear cells. Genomic DNA extraction from the blood cell samples was performed with the Qiagen DNeasy Blood Extraction Kit. As for this clone: Its antigen is unknown. One base away there is no much larger clone; base qualities are not given.

Clipping removes 3 bases from V and 5 bases from J, with 7 as the unmatched junction base count. Via the germline V gene, CDR1 is SGHRS and CDR2 YFSETQ. Including the terminal cysteine and phenylalanine, the CDR3 comprises 14 residues. Only the CDR3 portion is preserved as DNA: 42 bases, with reading frame beginning at the first base. The source material was PBMCs. The V and J segments used are TRBV5-1 and TRBJ2-7, and 8 junction bases match TRBD2. The clonotype comes from a boy aged 2 to 10 in good health and CMV-seronegative. The CDR3 region reads CASSSLAGIDEQYF. The DNA sequence follows: TGCGCCAGCAGCTCGCTAGCGGGTATCGACGAGCAGTACTTC.